This paragraph reports one TCR beta chain. Categorization into cohorts depended on clinical history that participants reported. Authors' data handling: It was from reference gene primer amplification that nucleated cell counts were estimated. TCRdb's table, derived via immunoSEQ multiplex PCR, lists solely in-frame clones and lacks some. The V and J calls and clone size are taken from that table; D and trimming were inferred from the DNA. The data show around 240,000 clones, more than 70% seen once. This CDR3 has 16 residues. CDR1 is SGDLS, CDR2 YYNGEE, per germline. V shed 2 bases, J shed 1 base, and the junction held 8 bases outside the gene matches. This sample stems from a study of blood T cell repertoires in COVID-19.

This chain joins TRBV9 and TRBJ1-1; TRBD1 aligns across 7 bases. Specimen: PBMCs or T cells enriched from blood (not recorded which). This clonotype originated in a woman between 50 and 59 years old who had recovered from COVID-19. The CDR3 DNA is TGTGCCAGCAGCGTCGACTGGAGGGGGCGGAACACTGAAGCTTTCTTT. Encoded protein: CASSVDWRGRNTEAFF.